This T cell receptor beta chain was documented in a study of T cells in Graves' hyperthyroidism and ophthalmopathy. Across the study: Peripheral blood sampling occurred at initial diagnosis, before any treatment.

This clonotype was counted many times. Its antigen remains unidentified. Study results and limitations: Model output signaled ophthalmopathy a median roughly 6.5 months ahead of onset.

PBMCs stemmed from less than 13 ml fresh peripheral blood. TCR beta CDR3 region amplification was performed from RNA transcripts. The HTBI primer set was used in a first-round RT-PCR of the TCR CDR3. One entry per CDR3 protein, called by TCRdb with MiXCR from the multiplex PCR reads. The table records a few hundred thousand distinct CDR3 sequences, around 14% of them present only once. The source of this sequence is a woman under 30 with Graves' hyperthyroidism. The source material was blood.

The CDR3 spells CASRTGGRKDTQYF. The CDR3 nucleotides are TGCGCCAGCAGGACGGGGGGCCGTAAAGATACGCAGTATTTT. V usage is TRBV5-1 and J usage is TRBJ2-3; a possible D gene is TRBD2 (7 bases). The length of the CDR3 is 14 residues. V dropped 5 bases and J dropped 5 bases, with 15 bases sitting between them. CDR1 SGHRS and CDR2 YFSETQ come from the germline V gene.